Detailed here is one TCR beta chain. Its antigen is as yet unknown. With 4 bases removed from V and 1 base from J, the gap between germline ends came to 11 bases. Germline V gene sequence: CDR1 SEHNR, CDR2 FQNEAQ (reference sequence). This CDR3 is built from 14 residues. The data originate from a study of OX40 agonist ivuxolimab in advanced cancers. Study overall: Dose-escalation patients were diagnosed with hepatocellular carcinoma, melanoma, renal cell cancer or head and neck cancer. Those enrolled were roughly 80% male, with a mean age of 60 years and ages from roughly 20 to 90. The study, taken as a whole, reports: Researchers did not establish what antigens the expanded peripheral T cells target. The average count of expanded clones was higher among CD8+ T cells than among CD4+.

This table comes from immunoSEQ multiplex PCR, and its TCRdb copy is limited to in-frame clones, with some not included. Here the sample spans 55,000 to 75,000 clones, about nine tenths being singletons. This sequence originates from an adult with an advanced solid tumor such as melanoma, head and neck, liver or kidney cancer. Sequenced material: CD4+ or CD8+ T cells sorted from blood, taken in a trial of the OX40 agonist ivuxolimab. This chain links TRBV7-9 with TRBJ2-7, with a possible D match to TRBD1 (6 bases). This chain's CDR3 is CASSSQGNSYEQYF. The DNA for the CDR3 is TGTGCCAGCAGCTCCCAGGGGAATTCCTACGAGCAGTACTTC.